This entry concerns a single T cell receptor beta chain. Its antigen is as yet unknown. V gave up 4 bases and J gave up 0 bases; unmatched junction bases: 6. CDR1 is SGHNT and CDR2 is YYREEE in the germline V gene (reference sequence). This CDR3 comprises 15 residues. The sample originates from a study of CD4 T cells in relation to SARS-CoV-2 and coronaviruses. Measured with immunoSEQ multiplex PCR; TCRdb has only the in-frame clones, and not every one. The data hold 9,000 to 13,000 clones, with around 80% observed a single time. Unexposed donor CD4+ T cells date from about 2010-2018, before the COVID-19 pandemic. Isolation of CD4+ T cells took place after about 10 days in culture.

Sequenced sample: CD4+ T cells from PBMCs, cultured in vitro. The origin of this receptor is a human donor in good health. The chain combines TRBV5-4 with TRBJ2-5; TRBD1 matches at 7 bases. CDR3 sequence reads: CASSRDSLYQETQYF. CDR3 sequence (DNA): TGTGCCAGCAGCCGGGACAGCTTGTACCAAGAGACCCAGTACTTC.